The 8 T cell receptor beta chains given below trace back to one sample, sequenced in a study of shared clonotypes between healthy human individuals. Method: immunoSEQ multiplex PCR; TCRdb's copy keeps in-frame clones and lacks some. The sample lists 700,000 or so clones, 60% to 80% occurring once. Sequencing was performed on memory CD4+ T cells sorted from blood. Subset specified: CD45RA-negative fraction. These receptors were collected from a young woman in good health.

The V call is TRBV6-5, the J call TRBJ1-1; 9 positions match TRBD1. The junction had 10 bases not matched to a gene; V was cut back by 7 bases and J by 4 bases. The CDR3 loop spans 15 amino acids. Germline V gives CDR1 MNHEY, CDR2 SVGAGI. The CDR3 reads CASKTPTGGGTEAFF. The CDR3 DNA sequence: TGTGCCAGCAAAACACCGACAGGGGGAGGCACTGAAGCTTTCTTT.

The gene calls are TRBV6-6 and TRBJ1-2; 8 nucleotides line up with TRBD1. Germline lookup yields CDR1 MNHNY and CDR2 SVGAGI (reference sequence). The junction had 2 bases not matched to a gene; V was cut back by 0 bases and J by 2 bases. The CDR3 is 15 amino acids. The CDR3 nucleotides are TGTGCCAGCAGTTACTCTCCAGGGGGCAACTATGGCTACACCTTC. Protein product: CASSYSPGGNYGYTF.

The chain joins TRBV7-9 to TRBJ2-2; D might be TRBD1 (6 bases). The CDR3 sequence is 13 residues long. Germline values: CDR1 SEHNR, CDR2 FQNEAQ (reference sequence). The V gene lost 9 bases and the J gene lost 2 bases, with 10 bases spanning the gap. The CDR3 loop reads CASKDRNTGELFF. The DNA of the CDR3 is TGTGCCAGTAAGGACAGAAACACCGGGGAGCTGTTTTTT.

Regarding this clone: This sample also contains other DNA sequences that code for the same CDR3. The chain joins TRBV29-1 to TRBJ1-5, with D possibly matching TRBD1 (5 bases). Germline CDR1 and CDR2: SQVTM and ANQGSEA. Trimming shortened V by 5 bases and J by 4 bases, and 9 bases separated the two germline ends. The CDR3 extends over 12 amino acids. The CDR3 is CSVRDGNQPQHF. The CDR3 DNA sequence: TGCAGCGTTCGGGACGGGAATCAGCCCCAGCATTTT.

The chain recombines TRBV6-1 with TRBJ1-2, with D uncertain. CDR1 is MNHNS, CDR2 SASEGT, per germline. The CDR3 has 14 residues. Deletions cut 4 bases from V and 2 bases from J, with 11 bases between. The CDR3 coding sequence is TGTGCCAGCAGTGTCGAAGCAGGCAACTATGGCTACACCTTC. Translated, it gives CASSVEAGNYGYTF.

This clone was recorded at least ten times. The chain carries TRBV19 and TRBJ1-5, with a tentative D call TRBD1 (5 bases). CDR1 is LNHDA and CDR2 is SQIVND in the germline V gene (reference sequence). The CDR3 totals 16 residues. V shed 3 bases and J shed 0 bases, with 12 bases lying between them. The CDR3 DNA reads TGTGCCAGTAGTATTCGTCAGGGTTATAGCAATCAGCCCCAGCATTTT. It encodes CASSIRQGYSNQPQHF.

This sequence joins TRBV29-1 and TRBJ2-5, with a possible D match to TRBD1 (5 bases). Gene TRBJ2-7 matches the end of the DNA better, so the J call may be wrong. CDR3 length equals 12 residues. Per germline, CDR1 SQVTM and CDR2 ANQGSEA. CDR3 sequence: CSVDQGSYEQYF. The CDR3 DNA reads TGCAGCGTTGATCAGGGCTCCTACGAGCAGTACTTC.

As DNA, the CDR3 is TGTGCCAGCAGACGACACCAGTCTAGCAATCAGCCCCAGCATTTT. Its protein is CASRRHQSSNQPQHF. The chain has TRBV2 and TRBJ1-5; no firm D call. Germline assignment: CDR1 SNHLY and CDR2 FYNNEI. The V and J ends lost 6 bases and 0 bases respectively, with 12 bases between them. CDR3 length: 15 amino acids. Based on the CDR3 plus reference TRBV2 and TRBJ1-5, the full variable domain is EPEVTQTPSHQVTQMGQEVILRCVPISNHLYFYWYRQILGQKVEFLVSFYNNEISEKSEIFDDQFSVERPDGSNFTLKIRSTKLEDSAMYFCASRRHQSSNQPQHFGDGTRLSIL.